The sequence of this T cell receptor (beta chain) was determined in a study of T cells in Graves' hyperthyroidism and ophthalmopathy. The study, taken as a whole, reports: Most expanded thyroid clonotypes above 0.001 also appeared in blood.

Amplification yielded TCR beta CDR3 regions, with RNA transcripts as the source. TCR CDR3 regions were first amplified by RT-PCR with HTBI primers. TCRdb re-called the multiplex PCR reads with MiXCR, one entry per CDR3 protein. The table shows roughly 700,000 distinct CDR3 sequences, with about a third occurring only once. Remarks on this clonotype: Its matching antigen is unknown.

The CDR3 length is 16 residues. The V end lost 2 bases, the J end lost 4 bases, and 17 bases lay between the germline ends. This chain uses TRBV12-3 or TRBV12-4 with TRBJ1-2; tentative D call: TRBD1 (5 bases). The sequenced sample consisted of blood. This clonotype was sampled from a woman in her forties with Graves' hyperthyroidism. Written as DNA, the CDR3 is TGTGCCAGCAGTTTAACCCCTTCGCATGGGGGCTATGGCTACACCTTC. Protein sequence: CASSLTPSHGGYGYTF.